This entry is about one T cell receptor (beta chain). Clones were read by immunoSEQ multiplex PCR, and TCRdb kept only the in-frame ones, dropping some. Of tens of thousands of clones listed, 86% are singletons. The CDR3 covers 13 residues. Germline V lookup: CDR1 SQVTM, CDR2 ANQGSEA. J lost 4 bases, V lost 3 bases, and 2 bases had no gene match. The data stem from a study of OX40 agonist ivuxolimab in advanced cancers. Looking at the study overall: Every 2 weeks, patients got intravenous ivuxolimab at one of six dose levels (0.01-10 mg/kg). From roughly 20 to 90 years was the age range, with a mean of about 56 years, and approximately 84% were male.

The sequences come from CD4+ or CD8+ T cells sorted from blood, collected in a trial of the OX40 agonist ivuxolimab. The rearrangement joins TRBV29-1 to TRBJ2-5; the match to TRBD2 covers 10 bases. The receptor was isolated from an adult with an advanced solid tumor such as melanoma, head and neck, liver or kidney cancer. Here the CDR3 reads CSVEGLARETQYF. The CDR3 DNA follows: TGCAGCGTTGAGGGACTAGCGAGAGAGACCCAGTACTTC.